What follows is one TCR beta chain and its context. Its antigen is still unknown. Assay: immunoSEQ multiplex PCR; the TCRdb copy retains only in-frame clones and omits some. The table includes 65,000 to 90,000 clones, around 90% detected once. This entry is derived from a study of T cell responses to AZD1222 COVID-19 vaccine. Study results and caveats: Targets within unmutated variant regions were reportedly found for nearly half of spike-specific TCRs. Regions 160-218 and 743-854 held dominance among vaccine-associated CD4 TCRs, which spanned spike.

This receptor was identified in an adult who received the AZD1222 COVID-19 vaccine. The specimen comprised peripheral blood, sampled 28 days after the second AZD1222 dose.

The CDR3 DNA is TGTGCCAGCAGCCCTAACCGGGACATCTCCTACGAGCAGTACTTC. Amino acid sequence: CASSPNRDISYEQYF. The chain has TRBV7-8 and TRBJ2-7; TRBD1 might be the D (6 bases). The ends were cut back, 5 bases at V and 0 bases at J, with 14 bases in the middle. Germline CDR1 reads SGHVS; CDR2 reads FQNEAQ. The CDR3 has 15 amino acids.